This TCR beta chain was found in a study of immune cell composition in non-small cell lung cancer. The CDR3 runs 14 residues. Trimming removed 7 bases at V and 2 bases at J, with 12 bases between. In germline, CDR1 is MGHDK, CDR2 SYGVNS. With regard to this clone: Antigen: not known.

Sequencing was performed with immunoSEQ multiplex PCR; in TCRdb, only in-frame clones are kept and a portion is missing. The repertoire includes roughly 2,600 clones, around 79% of them detected once, and around 7% sits in the top ten. Study findings and constraints: Top 10 clone scores and clonality were higher in squamous than adenocarcinoma. Overall clonality, unlike maximal tumour-associated clone frequency, did not predict TIL reactivity.

The V and J genes are TRBV25-1 and TRBJ1-3, with no clear D. Sequences were obtained from lung tumor tissue. The receptor's source is a human donor with non-small cell lung cancer. As DNA, the CDR3 is TGTGCCAGCACAAGTCCAGCGGCTGGAAACACCATATATTTT. Its translation: CASTSPAAGNTIYF. Variable domain in full (rest from reference TRBV25-1 and TRBJ1-3): EADIYQTPRYLVIGTGKKITLECSQTMGHDKMYWYQQDPGMELHLIHYSYGVNSTEKGDLSSESTVSRIRTEHFPLTLESARPSHTSQYLCASTSPAAGNTIYFGEGSWLTVV.